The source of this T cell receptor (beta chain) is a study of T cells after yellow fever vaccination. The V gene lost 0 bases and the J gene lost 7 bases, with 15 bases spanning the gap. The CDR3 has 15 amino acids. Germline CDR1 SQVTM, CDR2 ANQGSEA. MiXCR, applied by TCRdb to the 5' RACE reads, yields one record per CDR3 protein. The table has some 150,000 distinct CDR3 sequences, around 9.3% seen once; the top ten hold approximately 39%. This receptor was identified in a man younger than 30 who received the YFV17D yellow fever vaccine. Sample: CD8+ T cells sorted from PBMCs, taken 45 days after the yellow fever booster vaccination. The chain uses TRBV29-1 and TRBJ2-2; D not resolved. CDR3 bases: TGCAGCGTTGAAGATCCCCTCGGTTCATACGGGGAGCTGTTTTTT. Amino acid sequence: CSVEDPLGSYGELFF.